This TCR beta chain appears in the sequencing data of a study of CD8+CD57+ T cells in acquired aplastic anemia. Study context: Across the sorted CD4+ and CD8+ cells, DNA amounts averaged approximately 3.1 ug. The study's findings and limits: With respect to CD8+ Simpson's diversity, patients and controls did not differ significantly. Patients shared 25 to 35 CD8+ CDR3 sequences with controls.

This clonotype has ten or more counts. Its matching antigen is unknown. The use of genomic DNA as template underpinned the TCR beta VDJ and CDR3 profiling. TCRdb recomputed calls from the reads with MiXCR, one row per CDR3 protein. The profile shows more than 150,000 distinct CDR3 sequences, over 60% of them singletons. Sequenced input: sorted CD4+, CD8+, or CD8+CD57+ T cells (not recorded which) from PBMCs. This receptor was obtained from a human donor with severe aplastic anemia or a healthy control (not recorded which).

The CDR3 loop is CSAFRDRDDEQYF. CDR3 DNA: TGCAGTGCTTTCCGGGACAGGGACGACGAGCAGTACTTC. This rearrangement joins TRBV20-1 to TRBJ2-7, with TRBD1 matching over 9 bases. After removal of 5 bases from V and 5 bases from J, the junction contained 7 bases not matched to a gene. The CDR3 is made up of 13 amino acids. CDR1 is DFQATT, CDR2 SNEGSKA, per germline (reference sequence).